Here is one TCR beta chain with its context. The antigen remains undetermined. This record belongs to a study of blood T cells in healthy people across ages. Study-wide results and caveats: Fewer expanded clones and more diversity marked long-lived versus aged donors. Nothing was known about donor CMV status, and this possibly confounded expanded clonotype changes.

Germline CDR1 MNHNS, CDR2 SASEGT. This CDR3 has 16 residues. With 3 bases removed from V and 5 bases from J, the gap between germline ends came to 18 bases. A sample-barcoded 5' primer and a J-beta primer mix were used in a second PCR of roughly 7 to 12 cycles. Any given sample supplied a minimum of 3 million CDR3-containing paired-end reads. TCRdb reprocessed the 5' RACE reads with MiXCR, giving one entry per CDR3 protein. The sample gives about 750,000 distinct CDR3 sequences, 53% of which show up once; about 42% is in the top ten. Every sample gave at least 6 micrograms of total RNA when it was extracted.

The receptor was derived from a man older than 75 in good health. The sample consisted of blood. The J gene is TRBJ2-3, the V gene TRBV6-1, with D possibly matching TRBD2 (6 bases). The CDR3 sequence: CASSDLSGPGGDTQYF. CDR3 nucleotides: TGTGCCAGCAGTGACCTTAGCGGTCCCGGGGGAGATACGCAGTATTTT.